The rows below give T cell receptor beta chains drawn from one sample of a study of blood T cell repertoires in COVID-19. The method was immunoSEQ multiplex PCR; TCRdb's version includes in-frame clones alone and lacks a portion of them. Of over 200,000 clones listed, approximately 86% are singletons. Sequenced sample: PBMCs or T cells enriched from blood (not recorded which). Receptor source: a woman in her twenties or thirties who had been exposed to COVID-19. Both conserved end residues are part of each CDR3. The order of the fields is J gene, clone size, V gene, D gene, CDR3 protein, CDR3 DNA. A D gene is named only where the DNA matches it firmly. Size is omitted from some rows. Given values are once, few, many or a class for expanded clones.

J gene: TRBJ2-4; clone size: -; V gene: TRBV6-1; D gene: -; CDR3 protein: CASSQATPGGGGGIQYF; CDR3 DNA: TGTGCCAGCAGTCAAGCAACTCCCGGAGGGGGGGGTGGCATTCAGTACTTC
J gene: TRBJ2-2; clone size: -; V gene: TRBV29-1; D gene: -; CDR3 protein: CSVAGIGELFF; CDR3 DNA: TGCAGCGTTGCGGGAATCGGGGAGCTGTTTTTT
J gene: TRBJ1-6; clone size: once; V gene: TRBV19; D gene: -; CDR3 protein: CASSIDRGSPLHF; CDR3 DNA: TGTGCCAGTAGTATTGACAGAGGCTCACCCCTCCACTTT
J gene: TRBJ2-7; clone size: -; V gene: TRBV12-5; D gene: -; CDR3 protein: CASGFGVGSSYEQYF; CDR3 DNA: TGTGCTAGTGGTTTTGGTGTTGGGAGCTCCTACGAGCAGTACTTC
J gene: TRBJ1-6; clone size: -; V gene: TRBV15; D gene: -; CDR3 protein: CATSREPRSDSPLHF; CDR3 DNA: TGTGCCACCAGCAGAGAACCCCGGTCGGATTCACCCCTCCACTTT
J gene: TRBJ1-1; clone size: -; V gene: TRBV27; D gene: -; CDR3 protein: CASSLGGGGGTEAFF; CDR3 DNA: TGTGCCAGCAGTCTGGGAGGTGGCGGGGGCACTGAAGCTTTCTTT
J gene: TRBJ2-3; clone size: -; V gene: TRBV3-1/TRBV3-2; D gene: -; CDR3 protein: CASSQAGAPTDTQYF; CDR3 DNA: TGTGCCAGCAGCCAAGCAGGGGCGCCCACAGATACGCAGTATTTT
J gene: TRBJ1-2; clone size: -; V gene: TRBV6-1; D gene: TRBD1; CDR3 protein: CASSETGPPDYGYTF; CDR3 DNA: TGTGCCAGCAGTGAGACAGGGCCCCCCGACTATGGCTACACCTTC
J gene: TRBJ1-1; clone size: -; V gene: TRBV11-2; D gene: -; CDR3 protein: CASSFQAQGTEAFF; CDR3 DNA: TGTGCCAGCAGCTTCCAGGCCCAGGGCACTGAAGCTTTCTTT
J gene: TRBJ1-4; clone size: few; V gene: TRBV5-4; D gene: TRBD1; CDR3 protein: CASSSDRGNEKLFF; CDR3 DNA: TGTGCCAGCAGCTCCGACAGGGGTAATGAAAAACTGTTTTTT
J gene: TRBJ1-5; clone size: -; V gene: TRBV2; D gene: TRBD1; CDR3 protein: CASSDRDRGQPQHF; CDR3 DNA: TGTGCCAGCAGTGACCGGGACAGGGGACAGCCCCAGCATTTT
J gene: TRBJ2-3; clone size: -; V gene: TRBV4-1; D gene: -; CDR3 protein: CASSQPPTGKKRTDTQYF; CDR3 DNA: TGCGCCAGCAGCCAACCCCCGACGGGGAAGAAACGTACAGATACGCAGTATTTT
J gene: TRBJ2-1; clone size: few; V gene: TRBV29-1; D gene: -; CDR3 protein: CSVQGSYNEQFF; CDR3 DNA: TGCAGCGTACAGGGCTCCTACAATGAGCAGTTCTTC
J gene: TRBJ1-2; clone size: -; V gene: TRBV6-5; D gene: TRBD1; CDR3 protein: CASSYGQGPYGYTF; CDR3 DNA: TGTGCCAGCAGTTACGGACAGGGGCCTTATGGCTACACCTTC
J gene: TRBJ2-7; clone size: -; V gene: TRBV2; D gene: -; CDR3 protein: CATQPHGSYEQYF; CDR3 DNA: TGTGCCACCCAGCCCCACGGGAGCTACGAGCAGTACTTC
J gene: TRBJ1-1; clone size: -; V gene: TRBV19; D gene: -; CDR3 protein: CASSIGQGRWGTEAFF; CDR3 DNA: TGTGCCAGTAGTATAGGGCAGGGGCGCTGGGGGACTGAAGCTTTCTTT
J gene: TRBJ2-3; clone size: -; V gene: TRBV28; D gene: TRBD2; CDR3 protein: CASSLGGGGATSSTDTQYF; CDR3 DNA: TGTGCCAGCAGTTTAGGTGGCGGGGGGGCGACCAGTAGCACAGATACGCAGTATTTT
J gene: TRBJ2-7; clone size: -; V gene: TRBV13; D gene: -; CDR3 protein: CASSLGAGHEQYF; CDR3 DNA: TGTGCCAGCAGCTTAGGTGCGGGCCACGAGCAGTACTTC
J gene: TRBJ2-1; clone size: -; V gene: TRBV5-6; D gene: -; CDR3 protein: CASRYGQFNEQFF; CDR3 DNA: TGTGCCAGCAGGTATGGACAGTTCAATGAGCAGTTCTTC
J gene: TRBJ2-7; clone size: -; V gene: TRBV6-4; D gene: TRBD1; CDR3 protein: CAGRVGTGDSYEQYF; CDR3 DNA: TGTGCCGGTAGGGTAGGGACAGGGGACTCCTACGAGCAGTACTTC
J gene: TRBJ2-7; clone size: once; V gene: TRBV21-1; D gene: -; CDR3 protein: CASSKRGAYEQYF; CDR3 DNA: TGTGCCAGCAGCAAACGGGGGGCCTACGAGCAGTACTTC
J gene: TRBJ2-7; clone size: once; V gene: TRBV11-3; D gene: -; CDR3 protein: CASSLGSRNEQYF; CDR3 DNA: TGTGCCAGCAGCTTAGGATCTAGAAACGAGCAGTACTTC
J gene: TRBJ2-7; clone size: -; V gene: TRBV11-2; D gene: -; CDR3 protein: CASSLTRGLYEQYF; CDR3 DNA: TGTGCCAGCAGCTTAACGCGGGGGCTCTACGAGCAGTACTTC
J gene: TRBJ2-7; clone size: once; V gene: TRBV4-2; D gene: TRBD2; CDR3 protein: CASSQGLKLAGAYEQYF; CDR3 DNA: TGTGCCAGCAGCCAAGGTCTGAAGCTAGCGGGGGCCTACGAGCAGTACTTC
J gene: TRBJ2-7; clone size: -; V gene: TRBV4-1; D gene: -; CDR3 protein: CASSQGAGDHEQYF; CDR3 DNA: TGCGCCAGCAGCCAAGGGGCAGGGGACCACGAGCAGTACTTC
J gene: TRBJ1-2; clone size: few; V gene: TRBV7-9; D gene: TRBD1; CDR3 protein: CASTLRQGPYGYTF; CDR3 DNA: TGTGCCAGCACCCTAAGACAGGGCCCGTATGGCTACACCTTC
J gene: TRBJ1-2; clone size: -; V gene: TRBV12-3/TRBV12-4; D gene: TRBD1; CDR3 protein: CASSLGQGGGYTF; CDR3 DNA: TGTGCCAGCAGTTTAGGGCAGGGGGGAGGTTACACCTTC
J gene: TRBJ2-2; clone size: -; V gene: TRBV5-5; D gene: -; CDR3 protein: CASSLRMGPLTGELFF; CDR3 DNA: TGTGCCAGCAGCTTGCGGATGGGGCCATTGACCGGGGAGCTGTTTTTT
J gene: TRBJ2-1; clone size: -; V gene: TRBV25-1; D gene: TRBD2; CDR3 protein: CASSLIGGALLSYNEQFF; CDR3 DNA: TGTGCCAGCAGTCTGATCGGGGGGGCACTTCTCTCCTACAATGAGCAGTTCTTC
J gene: TRBJ1-6; clone size: -; V gene: TRBV18; D gene: -; CDR3 protein: CASSSRDTPSPLHF; CDR3 DNA: TGTGCCAGCTCATCCCGGGATACTCCCTCACCCCTCCACTTT
J gene: TRBJ1-3; clone size: -; V gene: TRBV19; D gene: -; CDR3 protein: CASSIASGAGNTIYF; CDR3 DNA: TGTGCCAGTAGTATAGCATCGGGGGCTGGAAACACCATATATTTT
J gene: TRBJ2-7; clone size: few; V gene: TRBV4-2; D gene: TRBD2; CDR3 protein: CASRVTSVSYEQYF; CDR3 DNA: TGTGCCAGCAGGGTAACTAGCGTCTCCTACGAGCAGTACTTC
J gene: TRBJ2-3; clone size: -; V gene: TRBV29-1; D gene: -; CDR3 protein: CSVGGGGRSTDTQYF; CDR3 DNA: TGCAGCGTTGGGGGGGGCGGGAGAAGCACAGATACGCAGTATTTT
J gene: TRBJ1-2; clone size: -; V gene: TRBV4-1; D gene: -; CDR3 protein: CASSHEAGGGNYGYTF; CDR3 DNA: TGCGCCAGCAGCCATGAGGCGGGAGGAGGAAACTATGGCTACACCTTC
J gene: TRBJ1-5; clone size: -; V gene: TRBV28; D gene: -; CDR3 protein: CASRKADYSNQPQHF; CDR3 DNA: TGTGCCAGCAGAAAGGCCGACTATAGCAATCAGCCCCAGCATTTT
J gene: TRBJ1-6; clone size: -; V gene: TRBV3-1/TRBV3-2; D gene: -; CDR3 protein: CASSQNRVSYNSPLHF; CDR3 DNA: TGTGCCAGCAGCCAAAACAGGGTCTCCTATAATTCACCCCTCCACTTT
J gene: TRBJ1-6; clone size: -; V gene: TRBV27; D gene: -; CDR3 protein: CASSLRGTYNSPLHF; CDR3 DNA: TGTGCCAGCAGTTTAAGGGGGACATATAATTCACCCCTCCACTTT
J gene: TRBJ2-1; clone size: -; V gene: TRBV19; D gene: TRBD1; CDR3 protein: CASSITGQGYEQFF; CDR3 DNA: TGTGCCAGTAGTATTACGGGACAGGGCTATGAGCAGTTCTTC
J gene: TRBJ1-6; clone size: -; V gene: TRBV3-1/TRBV3-2; D gene: TRBD1; CDR3 protein: CASSWTGVGSPLHF; CDR3 DNA: TGTGCCAGCAGTTGGACAGGGGTAGGCTCACCCCTCCACTTT
J gene: TRBJ2-7; clone size: -; V gene: TRBV5-3; D gene: -; CDR3 protein: CARSPRRSSYEQYF; CDR3 DNA: TGTGCCAGAAGTCCAAGGAGGAGCTCCTACGAGCAGTACTTC
J gene: TRBJ1-5; clone size: -; V gene: TRBV19; D gene: -; CDR3 protein: CASSIGGGGRNQPQHF; CDR3 DNA: TGTGCCAGTAGTATAGGAGGGGGAGGGCGCAATCAGCCCCAGCATTTT
J gene: TRBJ2-3; clone size: once; V gene: TRBV5-1; D gene: TRBD1; CDR3 protein: CASSWGTASSTDTQYF; CDR3 DNA: TGCGCCAGCAGCTGGGGGACAGCCTCTAGCACAGATACGCAGTATTTT